The 25 T cell receptor beta chains given below trace back to one sample, sequenced in a study of cytomegalovirus exposure and HLA in healthy donors. PCR amplification relied on 60 Vbeta primers (plus 13 Jbeta primers). Profiling relied on immunoSEQ multiplex PCR, and the TCRdb table lists in-frame clones only, not all of them. Among tens of thousands of clones listed, around 66% were seen once. The sequenced sample was PBMCs. The source is a male donor in good health and CMV-seropositive.

This clone has only a few counts. This chain joins TRBV11-2 and TRBJ2-7; possible D gene TRBD1, 5 bases. V lost 5 bases and J 5 bases, leaving 22 bases between the germline ends. From germline, CDR1 is SGHAT and CDR2 FQNNGV. This CDR3 contains 16 residues. CDR3 DNA: TGTGCCAGCAGCCTAGGGGTAGGAGCCCTGCGCCACGAGCAGTACTTC. Protein sequence: CASSLGVGALRHEQYF.

This clone was detected a few times. The rearrangement links TRBV5-1 to TRBJ2-7; D is unresolved. The V gene's germline CDR1 is SGHRS and CDR2 YFSETQ. The CDR3 runs 13 residues. V gave up 5 bases and J gave up 3 bases, with 12 bases separating them. The CDR3 sequence: CASSAVSGYEQYF. The CDR3 DNA follows: TGCGCCAGCAGTGCCGTATCCGGCTACGAGCAGTACTTC.

In regard to this clone: A read error may produce the germline difference seen at one junction end. This sample also contains other DNA sequences that code for the same CDR3. V is TRBV5-4 and J is TRBJ2-7, with 12 bases that match TRBD2. The CDR3 runs to 15 residues. The germline V gene has CDR1 SGHNT and CDR2 YYREEE (reference sequence). DNA for the CDR3: TGTGCCAGCAGCTCCAGACTAGCGGGGGTTCTCGAGCAGTACTTT. Residues: CASSSRLAGVLEQYF.

This clone was recorded only once. The rearrangement links TRBV30 to TRBJ1-5; TRBD1 is a possible D gene (5 bases). Germline lookup yields CDR1 GTSNPN and CDR2 SVGIG (reference sequence). CDR3 length equals 17 residues. Trimming removed 0 bases at V and 4 bases at J, with 19 bases between. Here the CDR3 DNA reads TGTGCCTGGAGTGTAAGGAGTGGGGGGGTAAGGAATCAGCCCCAGCATTTT. As protein: CAWSVRSGGVRNQPQHF. The complete variable domain, with remaining parts taken from reference TRBV30 and TRBJ1-5, reads SQTIHQWPATLVQPVGSPLSLECTVEGTSNPNLYWYRQAAGRGLQLLFYSVGIGQISSEVPQNLSASRPQDRQFILSSKKLLLSDSGFYLCAWSVRSGGVRNQPQHFGDGTRLSIL.

V and J are TRBV6-1 and TRBJ2-2; TRBD1 agrees at 10 bases. V was clipped by 7 bases and J by 4 bases; unmatched bases: 6. CDR3 length: 15 amino acids. The germline gives CDR1 MNHNS, CDR2 SASEGT. The CDR3 loop reads CASKGQGRRTGELFF. The CDR3 nucleotides read TGTGCCAGCAAGGGACAGGGGAGACGCACCGGGGAGCTGTTTTTT.

This chain joins TRBV5-1 and TRBJ1-5; a possible D gene is TRBD1 (6 bases). CDR3 length equals 15 residues. Germline V lookup: CDR1 SGHRS, CDR2 YFSETQ. Trimming left V 0 bases short and J 6 bases short, with 13 bases between. The chain's CDR3 is CASSLAGGSGQPQHF. As DNA, the CDR3 is TGCGCCAGCAGCTTGGCGGGGGGCTCGGGTCAGCCCCAGCATTTT.

The chain combines TRBV9 with TRBJ2-7, with 7 bases matching TRBD1. Germline V lookup: CDR1 SGDLS, CDR2 YYNGEE. The V and J ends lost 7 bases and 1 base, in that order; junction bases with no gene match: 8. The CDR3 consists of 14 residues. In DNA form, the CDR3 reads TGTGCCAGCGGTCGACAGGGTATTTCCTACGAGCAGTACTTC. This translates into CASGRQGISYEQYF.

The genes are TRBV4-1 and TRBJ2-7; 7 bases align to TRBD1. The V segment lost 3 bases and the J segment 7 bases; nucleotides outside the gene matches: 15. Germline CDR1 reads MGHRA; CDR2 reads YSYEKL. This CDR3 comprises 16 residues. CDR3 nucleotide sequence: TGCGCCAGCAGCCAGCCACCGGGACAGCCTTTCGGTGAGCAGTACTTC. Its protein product is CASSQPPGQPFGEQYF.

The CDR3 loop reads CASSPLDRVRSEKLFF. CDR3 in DNA: TGTGCCAGCAGTCCTCTAGACAGGGTTCGGAGTGAAAAACTGTTTTTT. The chain carries TRBV27 and TRBJ1-4; 7 positions match TRBD1. CDR1 MNHEY and CDR2 SMNVEV come from the germline V gene (reference sequence). The CDR3 runs 16 residues. V lost 5 bases, J lost 7 bases, and 13 bases stayed unmatched.

This clone was picked up a small number of times. The chain is built from TRBV19 and TRBJ1-2, with 9 bases matching TRBD1. J was trimmed by 8 bases and V by 5 bases; bases with no gene match: 9. Per the germline V gene, CDR1 is LNHDA and CDR2 is SQIVND (reference sequence). This CDR3 contains 14 residues. CDR3 amino acids: CASSPGQGSEGYTF. The CDR3, as DNA: TGTGCCAGTAGTCCGGGACAGGGTTCGGAAGGCTACACCTTC. The whole variable domain, remainder taken from reference TRBV19 and TRBJ1-2, is DGGITQSPKYLFRKEGQNVTLSCEQNLNHDAMYWYRQDPGQGLRLIYYSQIVNDFQKGDIAEGYSVSREKKESFPLTVTSAQKNPTAFYLCASSPGQGSEGYTFGSGTRLTVV.

V usage is TRBV6-4 and J usage is TRBJ2-1; 10 bases align to TRBD2. The CDR3 consists of 18 residues. The germline CDR1 and CDR2 sequences are MRHNA and SNTAGT. The V segment lost 5 bases and the J segment 6 bases; nucleotides outside the gene matches: 16. This chain's CDR3 is CASSSHYTGTSALNEQFF. The CDR3 DNA reads as TGTGCCAGCAGTTCCCATTATACCGGGACTAGCGCGCTCAATGAGCAGTTCTTC.

The chain combines TRBV5-4 with TRBJ2-7, with 8 bases matching TRBD1. This CDR3 region has 13 residues. The V gene end was trimmed by 5 bases and the J gene end by 2 bases; junction bases not matched to a gene: 3. Germline V gene sequence: CDR1 SGHNT, CDR2 YYREEE (reference sequence). CDR3 region: CASSMDRAYEQYF. The DNA for the CDR3 is TGTGCCAGCAGTATGGACAGGGCCTACGAGCAGTACTTC.

In its sample, this clone was seen a few times. Sequence at one end of the junction differs from germline and may be a read error. The chain has TRBV7-9 and TRBJ1-3; tentatively, D is TRBD1 (6 bases). There are 16 residues in the CDR3. Looked up from germline, CDR1 is SEHNR and CDR2 is FQNEAQ (reference sequence). The CDR3 nucleotides are TGTTCCAGCAGCTTATCGGGGGGCGCGTCTGGAAACACCATATATTTT. Translation: CSSSLSGGASGNTIYF.

The CDR3: CASSITEQYF. The CDR3 DNA follows: TGTGCCAGCAGTATCACAGAGCAGTACTTC. The chain is built from TRBV2 and TRBJ2-7; the D is unclear. Trimming cost V 5 bases and J 7 bases, with 6 bases left between them. The CDR3 spans 10 residues. Looked up from germline, CDR1 is SNHLY and CDR2 is FYNNEI.

The chain recombines TRBV7-9 with TRBJ2-5; the D gene is possibly TRBD1 (5 bases). CDR1 is SEHNR, CDR2 FQNEAQ, per germline (reference sequence). Trimming removed 2 bases from V and 9 bases from J, with 13 bases in between. CDR3 length: 13 residues. CDR3: CASSLIVGDSQYF. The CDR3 DNA reads TGTGCCAGCAGCTTAATTGTAGGGGATTCCCAGTACTTC.

The gene calls are TRBV14 and TRBJ1-6; D unclear. This CDR3 has 14 residues. The germline V gene encodes CDR1 SGHDN and CDR2 FVKESK. Trimming left V 1 base short and J 9 bases short, with 10 bases between. CDR3 coding DNA: TGTGCCAGCAGCCAAGCGGGAATGGGTTCACCCCTCCACTTT. This sequence encodes CASSQAGMGSPLHF.

The chain combines TRBV6-5 with TRBJ2-2; D perhaps matches TRBD2 (5 bases). The germline V gene has CDR1 MNHEY and CDR2 SVGAGI. The V and J ends lost 0 bases and 2 bases respectively, with 10 bases between them. The CDR3 loop spans 16 amino acids. CDR3 nucleotide sequence: TGTGCCAGCAGTTACTCGACGGAGGAAAACACCGGGGAGCTGTTTTTT. It translates to CASSYSTEENTGELFF.

This rearrangement joins TRBV2 to TRBJ2-7, with TRBD1 matching over 8 bases. Germline values: CDR1 SNHLY, CDR2 FYNNEI. J was trimmed by 2 bases and V by 6 bases; bases with no gene match: 3. This CDR3 is 13 amino acids long. The CDR3 sequence: CASRGQVTYEQYF. The CDR3 coding sequence is TGTGCCAGCAGGGGACAGGTGACCTACGAGCAGTACTTC.

A single count supports this clone. The chain employs TRBV18 and TRBJ1-1; 7 bases are shared with TRBD1. In germline, CDR1 is KGHSH, CDR2 LQKENI. The J segment lost 4 bases and the V segment lost 2 bases, leaving 7 bases of the junction unmatched. CDR3 length: 15 residues. The CDR3 region has the DNA TGTGCCAGCTCACCAGGACAGGTGTCAGGCACTGAAGCTTTCTTT. Its protein is CASSPGQVSGTEAFF.

This chain links TRBV4-1 with TRBJ2-2; 10 bases fit TRBD2. Germline V gene sequence: CDR1 MGHRA, CDR2 YSYEKL. This CDR3 is 17 amino acids long. Unmatched junction bases numbered 4, after V lost 0 bases and J lost 3 bases. Written as DNA, the CDR3 is TGCGCCAGCAGCCAAGACCCAGCGGGAGGGTACACCGGGGAGCTGTTTTTT. Translated, it gives CASSQDPAGGYTGELFF.

The V call is TRBV9, the J call TRBJ2-1; D possibly corresponds to TRBD2 (5 bases). Germline-derived CDR1 and CDR2 are SGDLS and YYNGEE. V was clipped by 4 bases and J by 5 bases, with 19 bases between them. This CDR3 has 16 amino acids. The CDR3 here is CASSLKDSPRHNEQFF. The CDR3 coding sequence is TGTGCCAGCAGCCTAAAGGACTCTCCTCGCCACAATGAGCAGTTCTTC.

This clone has a handful of counts. The chain joins TRBV27 to TRBJ2-3; 9 positions match TRBD1. CDR1 is MNHEY, CDR2 SMNVEV, per germline (reference sequence). Trimming cost V 2 bases and J 4 bases; bases outside gene matches: 7. The CDR3 contains 16 residues. CDR3 region: CASSLGGQGGADTQYF. The CDR3 nucleotides read TGTGCCAGCAGTTTAGGGGGACAGGGAGGGGCAGATACGCAGTATTTT.

The chain recombines TRBV21-1 with TRBJ2-7; the table names TRBD2, a call not compared with the DNA. TRBV21-1 is a recognized pseudogene. The CDR3 contains 14 residues. The CDR3 reads CASSKSGSSYEQYF. The CDR3 DNA is TGTGCCAGCAGCAAGTCGGGGAGCTCCTACGAGCAGTACTTC.

There are a few counts of this clone. The CDR3 DNA reads TGTGCCAGCGCTAGGGGGGGCCACGAGCAGTACTTC. Translation gives CASARGGHEQYF. This rearrangement joins TRBV18 to TRBJ2-7; D is possibly TRBD2 (7 bases). This CDR3 contains 12 residues. Germline V lookup: CDR1 KGHSH, CDR2 LQKENI. With 8 bases removed from V and 5 bases from J, the gap between germline ends came to 13 bases. The variable domain in full, with the rest retrieved from reference TRBV18 and TRBJ2-7, is NAGVMQNPRHLVRRRGQEARLRCSPMKGHSHVYWYRQLPEEGLKFMVYLQKENIIDESGMPKERFSAEFPKEGPSILRIQQVVRGDSAAYFCASARGGHEQYFGPGTRLTVT.

This clone was detected once. The V gene is TRBV27, the J gene TRBJ1-1, with D possibly TRBD1 on 6 matching bases. Germline V lookup: CDR1 MNHEY, CDR2 SMNVEV (reference sequence). Between the trimmed V and J ends, which lost 7 bases and 7 bases, there was a span of 22 bases. This CDR3 is 15 amino acids long. This CDR3 is CASKQGTAALFEAFF. DNA of the CDR3: TGTGCCAGCAAGCAGGGGACCGCCGCTCTATTTGAAGCTTTCTTT.